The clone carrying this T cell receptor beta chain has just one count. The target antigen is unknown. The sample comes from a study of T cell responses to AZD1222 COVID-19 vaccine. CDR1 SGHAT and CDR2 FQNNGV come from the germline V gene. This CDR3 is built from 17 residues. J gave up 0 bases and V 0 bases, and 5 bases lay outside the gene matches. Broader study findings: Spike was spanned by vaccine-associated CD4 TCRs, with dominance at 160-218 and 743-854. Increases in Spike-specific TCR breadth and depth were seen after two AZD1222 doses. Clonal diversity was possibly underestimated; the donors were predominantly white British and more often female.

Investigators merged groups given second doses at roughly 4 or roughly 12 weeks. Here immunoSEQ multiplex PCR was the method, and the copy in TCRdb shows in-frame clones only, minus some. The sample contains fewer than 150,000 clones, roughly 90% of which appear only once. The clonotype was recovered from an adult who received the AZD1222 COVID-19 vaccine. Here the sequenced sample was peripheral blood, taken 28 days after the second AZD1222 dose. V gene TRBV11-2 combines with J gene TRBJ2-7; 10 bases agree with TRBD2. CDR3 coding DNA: TGTGCCAGCAGCTTAGAGACTAGCGGGTGGAGCTCCTACGAGCAGTACTTC. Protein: CASSLETSGWSSYEQYF.